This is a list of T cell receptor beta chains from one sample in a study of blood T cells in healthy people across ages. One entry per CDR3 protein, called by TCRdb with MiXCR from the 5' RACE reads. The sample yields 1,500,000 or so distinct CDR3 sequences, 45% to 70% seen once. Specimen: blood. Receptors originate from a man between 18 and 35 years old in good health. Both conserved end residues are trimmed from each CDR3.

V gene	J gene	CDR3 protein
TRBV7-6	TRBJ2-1	ASSLVLSRPDNEQF
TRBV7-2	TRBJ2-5	ASSLAWASQETQY
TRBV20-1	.	SAPGGRRRGEQY
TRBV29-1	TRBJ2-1	SVTGVAAEQF
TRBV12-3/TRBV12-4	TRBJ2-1	ASTERGTEQF
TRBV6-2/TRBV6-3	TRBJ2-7	ASSYVVSSEQY
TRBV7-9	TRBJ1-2	ASSPRSGQGGGYT
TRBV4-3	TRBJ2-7	ASSQDVSGYEQY
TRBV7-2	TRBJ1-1	ASRNPGGSVNTEAF
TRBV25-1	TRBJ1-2	ASTAGIAHGYT
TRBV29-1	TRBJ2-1	SVEATGKALEF
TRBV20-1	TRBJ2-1	SAHLGGFYNEQF
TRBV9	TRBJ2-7	ASSVGQTASYEQY
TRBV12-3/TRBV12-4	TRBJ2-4	ASSFLGQNIQY
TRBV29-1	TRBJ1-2	SVVGDGVYGYT
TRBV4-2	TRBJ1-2	ASSQDETGLGYT
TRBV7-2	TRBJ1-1	ASSRTGLGSAEAF
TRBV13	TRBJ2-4	ASSQASENIQY
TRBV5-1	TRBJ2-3	ASNLLAGGSTDTQY
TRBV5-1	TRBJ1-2	ASSLAEAGYT
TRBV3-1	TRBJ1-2	ASSRGPPGIYGYT
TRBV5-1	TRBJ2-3	ASSLAGYRADTQY
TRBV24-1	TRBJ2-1	ATSESGGNQQF
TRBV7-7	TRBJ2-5	ASSLGTSVETQY
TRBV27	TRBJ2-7	ASSLLGGSYEQY
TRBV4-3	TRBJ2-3	ASSQGLAGEADTQY
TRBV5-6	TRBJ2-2	ASSLLRKHYTGELF